This T cell receptor (beta chain) came from a study of shared T cell receptors in the human thymus. Method: immunoSEQ multiplex PCR; TCRdb's copy keeps in-frame clones and lacks some. Found here are a few hundred thousand clones, around 93% of them singletons; the top ten hold roughly 0.02%. Material: thymocytes. The receptor was derived from a human donor.

The CDR3: CASSGGIHDTQYF. The CDR3 region has the DNA TGTGCCAGCTCGGGCGGGATTCATGATACGCAGTATTTT. This chain joins TRBV2 and TRBJ2-3, with D maybe TRBD2 (6 bases). The CDR3 is 13 residues long. CDR1 is SNHLY, CDR2 FYNNEI, per germline. Trimming cost V 8 bases and J 6 bases, with 15 bases left between them.